This T cell receptor beta chain derives from a study of blood T cell repertoires in COVID-19. Study-wide background: Samples representing acute and convalescent COVID-19 were sourced from the United States, Italy and Spain. PBMCs, B-cell-depleted T cells, or T cells were the source of the cDNA or gDNA that made up the material.

Original data processing: Nucleated cell counts were estimated from reference gene primer amplification. Using immunoSEQ multiplex PCR, the repertoire was profiled, and TCRdb retains in-frame clones only, with some absent. Clone size and V and J calls were adopted from that table, with D and trimming inferred from the DNA. The sample has roughly 300,000 clones; around 87% are singletons. This TCR derives from a woman in her thirties or forties who had recovered from COVID-19. The sequencing sample was made of peripheral blood.

CDR3 DNA: TGTGCCAGCAGTTACCTCCCAGGCTCCGGGGAGCTGTTTTTT. Protein product: CASSYLPGSGELFF. The chain is built from TRBV6-5 and TRBJ2-2, with D hard to call. CDR1 is MNHEY, CDR2 SVGAGI, per germline. Trimming took off 2 bases at V and 6 bases at J, with 10 bases between the two ends. The length of the CDR3 is 14 residues.